What follows describes a single T cell receptor beta chain. The antigen remains unidentified. These data originate in a study of beta chain features in type 1 diabetes. Study-level background: Across the samples, 90 million to 120 million sorted cells were examined in total. Regarding the study as a whole: VDJ junctions from type 1 diabetes patients carried fewer insertions and larger deletions. These data did not resolve whether HLA type affects TCRB rearrangement.

Via CD45RO/CCR7/CD25/CD127/CD95/CD27, cells of the CD4+ naive, central memory, regulatory and stem cell-like memory subsets were sorted. CDR1 and CDR2 from the germline V gene are MGHDK and SYGVNS. V was pared by 3 bases and J by 4 bases, with 16 bases between. This CDR3 spans 15 amino acids. Since all of the isolated RNA was reverse transcribed, expressed TCRB transcripts were what got sequenced. This table comes from immunoSEQ multiplex PCR, and its TCRdb copy is limited to in-frame clones, with some not included. Of nearly 250,000 clones in the sample, over 65% are singletons; the top ten hold approximately 0.053%.

Input material: naive CD4+ T cells from blood. This chain uses TRBV25-1 with TRBJ2-7; tentatively, D is TRBD1 (5 bases). The clonotype originates from a man aged 30-40 years in good health. The CDR3 bases are TGTGCCAGCAGTGATAGCCCGGACACAGGATACGAGCAGTACTTC. It is translated as CASSDSPDTGYEQYF.